This T cell receptor (beta chain) was captured in a study of OX40 agonist ivuxolimab in advanced cancers. V lost 8 bases and J 1 base, leaving 9 bases between the germline ends. This CDR3 is 13 amino acids long. The data were produced by immunoSEQ multiplex PCR, yet TCRdb's version contains in-frame clones alone and is incomplete. Of over 50,000 clones in the sample, about nine tenths were seen once. The origin of this receptor is an adult with an advanced solid tumor such as melanoma, head and neck, liver or kidney cancer. Sequenced material: CD4+ or CD8+ T cells sorted from blood, taken in a trial of the OX40 agonist ivuxolimab. This sequence joins TRBV23-1 and TRBJ1-5, with no clear D. TRBV23-1 is given ORF status, its function remaining uncertain. CDR3 DNA: TGCGCCAGCCGCCCCTTGAGCAATCAGCCCCAGCATTTT. It is translated as CASRPLSNQPQHF.